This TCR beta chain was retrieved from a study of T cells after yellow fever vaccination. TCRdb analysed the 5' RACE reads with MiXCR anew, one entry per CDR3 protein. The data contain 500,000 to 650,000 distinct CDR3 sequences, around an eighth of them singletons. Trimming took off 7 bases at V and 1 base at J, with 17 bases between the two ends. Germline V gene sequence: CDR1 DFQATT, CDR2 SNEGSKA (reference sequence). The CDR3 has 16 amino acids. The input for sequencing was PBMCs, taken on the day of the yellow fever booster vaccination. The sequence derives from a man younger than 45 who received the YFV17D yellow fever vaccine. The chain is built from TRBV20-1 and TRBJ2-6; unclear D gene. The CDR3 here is CSVPTQPGSGANVLTF. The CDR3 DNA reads TGCAGTGTTCCGACACAGCCAGGATCTGGGGCCAACGTCCTGACTTTC.